Described below is a single T cell receptor beta chain sequence and its context. The study ran its PCR with 60 Vbeta and 13 Jbeta primers. Using immunoSEQ multiplex PCR, the repertoire was profiled, and TCRdb retains in-frame clones only, with some absent. Found here are approximately 190,000 clones, about 90% of them singletons; the top ten hold over 1%. The entry originates in a study of cytomegalovirus exposure and HLA in healthy donors. The source of this sequence is a man aged 25 to 45 in good health and CMV-seronegative. The sample consisted of PBMCs.

The CDR3 sequence is CASSQGLAAGADTQYF. The CDR3 DNA reads as TGTGCCAGCAGTCAGGGACTAGCGGCCGGGGCAGATACGCAGTATTTT. This chain joins TRBV28 and TRBJ2-3; TRBD2 aligns across 11 bases. Trimming took 5 bases from V and 4 from J; bases not matched to a gene: 8. The CDR3 covers 16 residues. Germline-derived CDR1 and CDR2 are MDHEN and SYDVKM.